The 29 T cell receptor beta chains presented below share a single source sample, sequenced in a study of blood T cell repertoires in COVID-19. TCRdb's copy holds only in-frame clones and misses some; the assay was immunoSEQ multiplex PCR. The sample records approximately 300,000 clones, around 86% being singletons. The sample comprised peripheral blood. The source of these receptors is a man aged 50-59 years with active or convalescent COVID-19.

This chain uses TRBV5-4 with TRBJ1-4; TRBD1 matches 7 bases. The CDR3 covers 14 residues. Germline CDR1 is SGHNT and CDR2 is YYREEE (reference sequence). V was clipped by 4 bases and J by 7 bases; unmatched bases: 7. This CDR3 is CASSRDRVSEKLFF. The CDR3 DNA is TGTGCCAGCAGCCGCGACAGGGTTAGTGAAAAACTGTTTTTT.

This chain connects TRBV18 to TRBJ1-6; perhaps TRBD1 as D (5 bases). Germline loops: CDR1 KGHSH, CDR2 LQKENI. The CDR3 contains 14 residues. V shed 2 bases and J shed 6 bases, with 8 bases lying between them. The CDR3 bases are TGTGCCAGCTCACCAATAGACAGTAATTCACCCCTCCACTTT. Translating it yields CASSPIDSNSPLHF. Together with reference TRBV18 and TRBJ1-6, the CDR3 gives the full variable domain: NAGVMQNPRHLVRRRGQEARLRCSPMKGHSHVYWYRQLPEEGLKFMVYLQKENIIDESGMPKERFSAEFPKEGPSILRIQQVVRGDSAAYFCASSPIDSNSPLHFGNGTRLTVT.

V gene TRBV28 combines with J gene TRBJ1-1; possible D gene TRBD1, 6 bases. Germline CDR1 reads MDHEN; CDR2 reads SYDVKM. This CDR3 is 15 amino acids long. V dropped 4 bases and J dropped 1 base, with 13 bases sitting between them. CDR3 sequence reads: CASSSSGHSNTEAFF. The CDR3 DNA follows: TGTGCCAGCAGTTCCTCGGGACATTCGAACACTGAAGCTTTCTTT.

On this clone itself: This sample includes further DNA sequences coding for the same CDR3. CDR3 sequence (DNA): TGCGCCAGCAGCTTGGGGACAGGGACCTACGAGCAGTACTTC. Translation gives CASSLGTGTYEQYF. The J gene is TRBJ2-7, the V gene TRBV5-1, with 8 bases matching TRBD1. This CDR3 is 14 amino acids long. The V gene's germline CDR1 is SGHRS and CDR2 YFSETQ. The V segment lost 0 bases and the J segment 2 bases; nucleotides outside the gene matches: 1.

The rearrangement links TRBV18 to TRBJ2-3; 7 bases match TRBD2. Germline loops: CDR1 KGHSH, CDR2 LQKENI. Trimming took 0 bases from V and 1 from J; bases not matched to a gene: 4. This CDR3 comprises 16 residues. The CDR3 protein is CASSPPGTTRTDTQYF. CDR3 nucleotide sequence: TGTGCCAGCTCACCACCCGGGACTACACGCACAGATACGCAGTATTTT. Together with reference TRBV18 and TRBJ2-3, the CDR3 gives the full variable domain: NAGVMQNPRHLVRRRGQEARLRCSPMKGHSHVYWYRQLPEEGLKFMVYLQKENIIDESGMPKERFSAEFPKEGPSILRIQQVVRGDSAAYFCASSPPGTTRTDTQYFGPGTRLTVL.

The chain couples TRBV24-1 to TRBJ1-5; D is unresolved. This CDR3 region has 13 residues. The germline V gene encodes CDR1 KGHDR and CDR2 SFDVKD. The ends were cut back, 10 bases at V and 2 bases at J, with 11 bases in the middle. The CDR3, as DNA: TGTGCCACGGCGAGGGATGGCAATCAGCCCCAGCATTTT. Translation: CATARDGNQPQHF.

This clone was seen just once. The V gene is TRBV6-5, the J gene TRBJ2-2; a weak D match, TRBD1 (6 bases). CDR3 length equals 14 residues. V lost 7 bases to trimming and J lost 1 base, with 10 bases between them. The germline V gene has CDR1 MNHEY and CDR2 SVGAGI. The CDR3 DNA sequence: TGTGCCAGCAAGAAAGGGGGGAACACCGGGGAGCTGTTTTTT. As protein: CASKKGGNTGELFF.

This sequence joins TRBV9 and TRBJ1-3; 9 bases are shared with TRBD1. Germline V gene sequence: CDR1 SGDLS, CDR2 YYNGEE. The CDR3 runs 16 residues. With V trimmed by 4 bases and J by 8 bases, 13 bases remained unmatched. DNA of the CDR3: TGTGCCAGCAGCAGGGGCTGGGACAGGGAGGGGTACACCATATATTTT. It translates to CASSRGWDREGYTIYF.

This sequence joins TRBV10-1 and TRBJ1-1, with a weak D call TRBD1 (6 bases). The CDR3 is made up of 15 amino acids. Germline assignment: CDR1 WNHNN and CDR2 SYGVQD (reference sequence). Trimming pared 2 bases from V and 3 bases from J, leaving 13 bases between. The CDR3 sequence is CASSELPGHHTEAFF. The CDR3 coding sequence is TGCGCCAGCAGTGAGCTTCCGGGACACCACACTGAAGCTTTCTTT.

This sequence joins TRBV6-5 and TRBJ2-5, with TRBD2 identical over 10 bases. V lost 6 bases and J lost 2; bases outside the gene matches: 3. Germline CDR1 reads MNHEY; CDR2 reads SVGAGI. The CDR3 sequence is 14 residues long. CDR3 sequence reads: CASRKLAGQETQYF. DNA of the CDR3: TGTGCCAGCAGGAAACTAGCGGGGCAAGAGACCCAGTACTTC.

Only a few counts were recorded for this clone. V usage is TRBV27 and J usage is TRBJ2-3, with TRBD2 matching 7 bases. Germline CDR1 is MNHEY and CDR2 is SMNVEV (reference sequence). Trimming took 4 bases from V and 1 from J; bases not matched to a gene: 11. The CDR3 is made up of 17 amino acids. This CDR3 is CASSSSSSGFRTDTQYF. The CDR3 DNA sequence: TGTGCCAGCAGTTCCTCTTCTAGCGGATTTCGCACAGATACGCAGTATTTT.

The chain combines TRBV28 with TRBJ1-2; 7 nucleotides line up with TRBD1. Germline CDR1 and CDR2: MDHEN and SYDVKM. This CDR3 spans 15 amino acids. V was clipped by 5 bases and J by 1 base; unmatched bases: 7. In DNA, the CDR3 is TGTGCCAGCAGTCCCCCAGGGGGGCTTAACTATGGCTACACCTTC. Translation: CASSPPGGLNYGYTF.

About this clone: Other DNA sequences in this sample translate to the same CDR3. V gene TRBV5-1 combines with J gene TRBJ2-3; 8 nucleotides line up with TRBD1. V shed 4 bases and J 1 base; nucleotides not matched to a gene: 2. The CDR3 contains 14 residues. Germline loops: CDR1 SGHRS, CDR2 YFSETQ. The CDR3 DNA reads as TGCGCCAGCAGCATGACAGGGGGCACAGATACGCAGTATTTT. Encoded protein: CASSMTGGTDTQYF.

This clone was detected only a few times. This CDR3 is CASSRTGGAEKLFF. CDR3 DNA sequence: TGTGCCAGCAGCCGGACAGGGGGTGCGGAAAAACTGTTTTTT. V is TRBV7-2 and J is TRBJ1-4, with TRBD1 matching 10 bases. The CDR3 consists of 14 residues. With 5 bases clipped from V and 8 bases from J, the junction kept 5 bases outside the gene matches. From germline, CDR1 is SGHTA and CDR2 FQGNSA.

The chain joins TRBV30 to TRBJ2-7; TRBD2 matches at 9 bases. From germline, CDR1 is GTSNPN and CDR2 SVGIG (reference sequence). There are 16 residues in the CDR3. V dropped 0 bases and J dropped 1; count of bases not matched to a gene: 7. In nucleotides, the CDR3 is TGTGCCTGGAGTGTATTCCTAGCGGGACGATCCTACGAGCAGTACTTC. Its translation is CAWSVFLAGRSYEQYF.

This rearrangement joins TRBV9 to TRBJ2-7; TRBD1 might be the D (5 bases). The CDR3 loop spans 15 amino acids. V was shortened by 4 bases and J by 3 bases, with 17 bases between the two germline ends. CDR1 and CDR2 (germline): SGDLS, YYNGEE. The DNA for the CDR3 is TGTGCCAGCAGCCCCACTTCGACAGCTTTCTACGAGCAGTACTTC. Its translation: CASSPTSTAFYEQYF.

The chain uses TRBV11-3 and TRBJ2-5; 8 bases align to TRBD2. The V gene's germline CDR1 is SGHNT and CDR2 YENEEA. The trim removed 5 bases at V and 4 bases at J, leaving 6 bases unmatched. CDR3 length: 14 amino acids. CDR3 bases: TGTGCCAGCAGCGGGACTAGTGGAGGAGAGACCCAGTACTTC. Protein product: CASSGTSGGETQYF.

The CDR3 DNA reads as TGTGCCAGCAGCTTACGGGGGGGGGATACGCAGTATTTT. Its protein is CASSLRGGDTQYF. The rearrangement links TRBV7-7 to TRBJ2-3, with 8 nucleotides matching TRBD2. Unmatched junction bases numbered 1, after V lost 2 bases and J lost 6 bases. Germline-derived CDR1 and CDR2 are SSHAT and FNYEAQ (reference sequence). This CDR3 contains 13 residues.

CDR3 amino acids: CASGRTGGAGYNEQFF. For the CDR3, the DNA is TGCGCCAGCGGACGCACAGGGGGCGCGGGCTACAATGAGCAGTTCTTC. The chain is built from TRBV5-1 and TRBJ2-1; 9 bases match TRBD1. Germline V CDR1 and CDR2: SGHRS, YFSETQ. Trimming cost V 7 bases and J 3 bases; bases outside gene matches: 11. CDR3 length: 16 amino acids.

V and J are TRBV11-2 and TRBJ1-1; D uncertain. This CDR3 contains 13 residues. CDR1 and CDR2 (germline): SGHAT, FQNNGV. V was cut by 7 bases and J by 1 base, with 10 bases left in between. CDR3 sequence reads: CASTQQTNTEAFF. CDR3 coding DNA: TGTGCCAGCACCCAACAGACGAACACTGAAGCTTTCTTT.

The chain combines TRBV18 with TRBJ2-2, with D unresolved. The V end was cut by 4 bases, the J end by 4 bases, with 16 bases between. This CDR3 has 16 residues. The germline V gene has CDR1 KGHSH and CDR2 LQKENI. DNA for the CDR3: TGTGCCAGCTCACACGACTCATTAAGATCCACCGGGGAGCTGTTTTTT. Translated, it gives CASSHDSLRSTGELFF.

The chain employs TRBV4-3 and TRBJ2-7; a possible D gene is TRBD1 (5 bases). V was cut by 1 base and J by 3 bases, with 10 bases left in between. Germline CDR1 LGHNA, CDR2 YSLEER. The CDR3 length is 14 residues. CDR3: CASSQGGLGYEQYF. Here the CDR3 DNA reads TGCGCCAGCAGCCAAGGGGGCTTGGGCTACGAGCAGTACTTC.

V and J are TRBV18 and TRBJ1-2; 10 bases map to TRBD1. The CDR3 is 19 amino acids. V gave up 3 bases and J gave up 2 bases; unmatched junction bases: 15. Germline V CDR1 and CDR2: KGHSH, LQKENI. The DNA of the CDR3 is TGTGCCAGCTCACCTAGACAGGGGGCACCGGAACCGGGGAACTATGGCTACACCTTC. Its protein product is CASSPRQGAPEPGNYGYTF.

The rearrangement joins TRBV18 to TRBJ2-5; D is uncertain. The CDR3 contains 12 residues. V was cut by 3 bases and J by 3 bases, with 5 bases left in between. CDR1 and CDR2 (germline): KGHSH, LQKENI. The CDR3 DNA reads TGTGCCAGCTCACCTGGAGAAGAGACCCAGTACTTC. This gives the protein CASSPGEETQYF.

The table lists this clone with a count of one. The rearrangement links TRBV3-1 (or the pseudogene TRBV3-2) to TRBJ1-5; possible D gene TRBD1, 6 bases. V lost 0 bases, J lost 4 bases, and 13 bases lay in between. The CDR3 covers 16 residues. Germline-derived CDR1 and CDR2 are LGHDT and YNNKEL (reference sequence). The CDR3 DNA reads as TGTGCCAGCAGCCAAGATAAGGGGGGGGAGAATCAGCCCCAGCATTTT. Residues: CASSQDKGGENQPQHF.

The chain links TRBV2 to TRBJ2-1; D gene uncertain. Germline-derived CDR1 and CDR2 are SNHLY and FYNNEI. Trimming pared 8 bases from V and 0 bases from J, leaving 8 bases between. The CDR3 totals 13 residues. The CDR3, as DNA: TGTGCCAGCGGTGGTAGCTCCTACAATGAGCAGTTCTTC. This encodes CASGGSSYNEQFF.

The chain links TRBV10-3 to TRBJ1-2; 7 nucleotides align to TRBD1. The CDR3 has 14 amino acids. J lost 3 bases, V lost 2 bases, and 3 bases had no gene match. Germline V gene sequence: CDR1 ENHRY, CDR2 SYGVKD. CDR3 sequence: CAISERDRDYGYTF. For the CDR3, the DNA is TGTGCCATCAGTGAGCGAGACAGGGACTATGGCTACACCTTC.

This clone was observed many times. V is TRBV5-4 and J is TRBJ2-6, with 9 bases fitting TRBD2. Germline CDR1 SGHNT, CDR2 YYREEE (reference sequence). This CDR3 has 15 residues. V dropped 4 bases and J dropped 5; count of bases not matched to a gene: 4. The CDR3 nucleotides are TGTGCCAGCAGCCCTCTAGCGGGGAGGGCCAACGTCCTGACTTTC. Protein product: CASSPLAGRANVLTF. Supplemented by reference TRBV5-4 and TRBJ2-6, the full variable domain reads ETGVTQSPTHLIKTRGQQVTLRCSSQSGHNTVSWYQQALGQGPQFIFQYYREEENGRGNFPPRFSGLQFPNYSSELNVNALELDDSALYLCASSPLAGRANVLTFGAGSRLTVL.

V gene TRBV5-4 combines with J gene TRBJ1-2; 8 nucleotides match TRBD1. This CDR3 has 15 amino acids. With 3 bases clipped from V and 4 bases from J, the junction kept 8 bases outside the gene matches. Germline loops: CDR1 SGHNT, CDR2 YYREEE (reference sequence). The chain's CDR3 is CASSSGQGGSYGYTF. The CDR3, as DNA: TGTGCCAGCAGCTCAGGACAGGGAGGAAGCTATGGCTACACCTTC. Using reference TRBV5-4 and TRBJ1-2 for the parts outside the CDR3, the full variable domain is ETGVTQSPTHLIKTRGQQVTLRCSSQSGHNTVSWYQQALGQGPQFIFQYYREEENGRGNFPPRFSGLQFPNYSSELNVNALELDDSALYLCASSSGQGGSYGYTFGSGTRLTVV.